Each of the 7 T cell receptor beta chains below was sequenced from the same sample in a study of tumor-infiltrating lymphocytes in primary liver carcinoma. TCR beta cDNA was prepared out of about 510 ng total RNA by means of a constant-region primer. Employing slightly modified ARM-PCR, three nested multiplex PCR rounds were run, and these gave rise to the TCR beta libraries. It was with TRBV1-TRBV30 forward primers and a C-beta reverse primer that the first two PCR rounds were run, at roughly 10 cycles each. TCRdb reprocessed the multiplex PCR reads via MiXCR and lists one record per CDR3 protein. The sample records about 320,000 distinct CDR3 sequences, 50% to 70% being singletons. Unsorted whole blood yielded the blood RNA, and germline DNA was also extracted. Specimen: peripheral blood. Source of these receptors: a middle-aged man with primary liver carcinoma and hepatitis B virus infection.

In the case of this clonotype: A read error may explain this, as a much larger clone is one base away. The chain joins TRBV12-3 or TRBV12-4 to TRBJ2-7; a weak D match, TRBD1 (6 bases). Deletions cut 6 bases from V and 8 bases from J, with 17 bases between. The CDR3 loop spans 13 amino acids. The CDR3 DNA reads TGTGCCAGCAGATCCGGGACAAAGGACAAGCAGTACTTC. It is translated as CASRSGTKDKQYF.

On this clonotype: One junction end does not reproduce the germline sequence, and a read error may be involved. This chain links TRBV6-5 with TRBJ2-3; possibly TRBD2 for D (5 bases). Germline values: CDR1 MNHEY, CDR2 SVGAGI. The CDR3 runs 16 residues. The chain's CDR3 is CVSSLVSVYLADTQYF. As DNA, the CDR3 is TGTGTCAGCAGCCTCGTTTCGGTATACTTAGCGGATACGCAGTATTTT.

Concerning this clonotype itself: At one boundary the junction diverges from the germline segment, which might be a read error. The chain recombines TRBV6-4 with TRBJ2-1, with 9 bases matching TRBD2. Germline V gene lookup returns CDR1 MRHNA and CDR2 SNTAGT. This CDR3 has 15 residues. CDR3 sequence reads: CAFRRLAGDYSEQFF. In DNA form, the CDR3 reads TGTGCCTTCAGACGATTAGCGGGAGACTACAGTGAGCAGTTCTTC.

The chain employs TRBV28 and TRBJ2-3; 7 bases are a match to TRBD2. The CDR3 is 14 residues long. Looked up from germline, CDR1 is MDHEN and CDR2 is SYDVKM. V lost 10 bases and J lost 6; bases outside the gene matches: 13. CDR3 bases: TGTGCCATCGGAACGGGAGGCATTCAGGATACGCAGTATTTT. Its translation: CAIGTGGIQDTQYF.

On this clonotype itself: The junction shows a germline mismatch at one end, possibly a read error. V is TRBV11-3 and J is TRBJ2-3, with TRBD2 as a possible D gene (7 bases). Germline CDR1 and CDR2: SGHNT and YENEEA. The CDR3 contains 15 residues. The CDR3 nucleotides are TGTGCCTGCAGCGTCCGGACGGGGGGCGGAGATACGCAGTATTTT. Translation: CACSVRTGGGDTQYF.

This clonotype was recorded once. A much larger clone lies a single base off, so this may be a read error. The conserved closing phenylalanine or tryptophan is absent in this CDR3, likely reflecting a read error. Written as DNA, the CDR3 is TGTGCCAGCAGTCCGTTAGCGGGACCCTACGAGCAGTACTTA. As protein: CASSPLAGPYEQYL. The J gene is TRBJ2-7, the V gene TRBV12-3 or TRBV12-4; 8 bases are shared with TRBD2. V shed 5 bases and J 2 bases; nucleotides not matched to a gene: 5. The CDR3 has 14 amino acids.

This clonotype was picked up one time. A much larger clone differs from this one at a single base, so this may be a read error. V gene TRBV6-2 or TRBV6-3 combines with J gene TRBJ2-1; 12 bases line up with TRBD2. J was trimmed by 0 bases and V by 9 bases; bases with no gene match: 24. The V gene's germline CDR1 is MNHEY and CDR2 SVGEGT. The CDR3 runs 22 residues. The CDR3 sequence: CARSRKVDRTSGTLSSYNEQFF. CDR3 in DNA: TGTGCCAGGAGCCGAAAAGTCGATAGGACTAGCGGGACCCTGTCCTCCTACAATGAGCAGTTCTTC.